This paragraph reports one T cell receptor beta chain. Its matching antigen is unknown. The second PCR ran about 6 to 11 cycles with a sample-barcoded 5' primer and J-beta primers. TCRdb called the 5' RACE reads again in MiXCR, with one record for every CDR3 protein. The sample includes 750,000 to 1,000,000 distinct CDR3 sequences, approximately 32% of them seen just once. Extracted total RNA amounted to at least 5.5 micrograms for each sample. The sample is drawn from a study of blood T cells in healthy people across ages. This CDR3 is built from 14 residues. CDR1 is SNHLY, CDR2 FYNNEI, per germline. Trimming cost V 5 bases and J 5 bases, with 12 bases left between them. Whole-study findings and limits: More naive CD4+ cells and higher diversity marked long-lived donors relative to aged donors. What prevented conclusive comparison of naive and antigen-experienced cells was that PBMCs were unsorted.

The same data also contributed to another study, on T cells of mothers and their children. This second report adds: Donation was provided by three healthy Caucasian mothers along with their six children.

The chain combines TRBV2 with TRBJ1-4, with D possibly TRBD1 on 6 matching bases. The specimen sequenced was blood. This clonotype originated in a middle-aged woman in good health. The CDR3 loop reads CASSWGPRNEKLFF. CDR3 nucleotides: TGTGCCAGCAGTTGGGGGCCGAGGAATGAAAAACTGTTTTTT.